This T cell receptor beta chain originates from a study of CD8 T cells in Susac syndrome. While CD8+ and CD4+ T cells were isolated negatively, TEMRA cells were enriched by FACS. cDNA came from approximately 0.5 to 1 ug RNA primed by random hexamers. TCRdb reprocessed the immunoSEQ multiplex PCR reads via MiXCR and lists one record per CDR3 protein. The sample includes approximately 110,000 distinct CDR3 sequences, about 92% of them seen just once. J was trimmed by 4 bases and V by 2 bases; bases with no gene match: 7. CDR1 is MNHEY and CDR2 is SVGEGT in the germline V gene. The CDR3 length is 15 residues.

The sequence was obtained from a human donor with multiple sclerosis. The specimen sequenced was CD8+ T cells from PBMCs. This chain connects TRBV6-2 or TRBV6-3 to TRBJ2-7; 8 bases align to TRBD2. CDR3 DNA: TGTGCCAGCAGTTACCAAGAAGCGGGGGAGTACGAGCAGTACTTC. Encoded protein: CASSYQEAGEYEQYF.